Presented here are 22 T cell receptor beta chains from one specimen sequenced in a study of T cell changes during pregnancy in multiple sclerosis. Profiled with immunoSEQ multiplex PCR; TCRdb holds only in-frame clones, not every one. The data hold about 97,000 clones, with about 91% observed a single time. Sequencing was performed on peripheral blood, taken in the second trimester of pregnancy. These receptors all come from a female donor with multiple sclerosis, enrolled in a pregnancy study.

In this sample, this clone turned up a few times. This chain joins TRBV29-1 and TRBJ2-7; 9 bases map to TRBD1. CDR3 length: 14 residues. Unmatched junction bases numbered 1, after V lost 1 base and J lost 0 bases. CDR1 and CDR2 (germline): SQVTM, ANQGSEA. The chain's CDR3 is CSVEGTGDSYEQYF. The CDR3 DNA sequence: TGCAGCGTTGAAGGGACAGGGGACTCCTACGAGCAGTACTTC.

This clone was detected only a few times. The chain is built from TRBV29-1 and TRBJ2-6; no clear D gene. V was pared by 0 bases and J by 2 bases, with 11 bases between. This CDR3 has 16 residues. Germline V gene sequence: CDR1 SQVTM, CDR2 ANQGSEA. The CDR3 region has the DNA TGCAGCGTTGAAGAGTCCGGGTCCACTGGGGCCAACGTCCTGACTTTC. Protein: CSVEESGSTGANVLTF.

This clone came up once. J is TRBJ2-1 and V is TRBV28, with TRBD2 matching 7 bases. Germline assignment: CDR1 MDHEN and CDR2 SYDVKM. The CDR3 has 15 amino acids. Losses at the gene ends were 2 bases for V and 2 bases for J; bases not matched to a gene: 3. CDR3 loop: CASSLLSGAYNEQFF. The CDR3 DNA reads TGTGCCAGCAGTTTACTGAGCGGGGCCTACAATGAGCAGTTCTTC. The full variable domain, in which reference TRBV28 and TRBJ2-1 provide the parts outside the CDR3, is DVKVTQSSRYLVKRTGEKVFLECVQDMDHENMFWYRQDPGLGLRLIYFSYDVKMKEKGDIPEGYSVSREKKERFSLILESASTNQTSMYLCASSLLSGAYNEQFFGPGTRLTVL.

This clone was found once. CDR3 DNA sequence: TGTGCCATGGGACTAGCGAGAGCAGATACGCAGTATTTT. Translating gives CAMGLARADTQYF. V usage is TRBV10-3 and J usage is TRBJ2-3; 10 positions agree with TRBD2. Germline V gene data show CDR1 as ENHRY and CDR2 as SYGVKD. With 9 bases clipped from V and 4 bases from J, the junction kept 4 bases outside the gene matches. This CDR3 region has 13 residues.

The chain is built from TRBV28 and TRBJ1-2; D unclear. The CDR3 runs 14 residues. Germline V gene lookup returns CDR1 MDHEN and CDR2 SYDVKM. The germline V and J ends were trimmed by 3 bases and 6 bases, with 14 bases remaining between them. DNA for the CDR3: TGTGCCAGCAGTTTTTCTTGGGTTCTAGATGGCTACACCTTC. Its translation: CASSFSWVLDGYTF.

The chain joins TRBV14 to TRBJ2-1; a weak D match, TRBD2 (6 bases). V lost 1 base to trimming and J lost 6 bases, with 10 bases between them. The CDR3 sequence is 14 residues long. From germline, CDR1 is SGHDN and CDR2 FVKESK. Written as DNA, the CDR3 is TGTGCCAGCAGCCAAGGACGGGAGTTCAATGAGCAGTTCTTC. Amino acids: CASSQGREFNEQFF.

V usage is TRBV5-1 and J usage is TRBJ2-5; no clear D gene. CDR3 length equals 13 residues. Germline-derived CDR1 and CDR2 are SGHRS and YFSETQ. With 0 bases removed from V and 7 bases from J, the gap between germline ends came to 10 bases. Here the CDR3 reads CASSLERGRTQYF. In DNA, the CDR3 is TGCGCCAGCAGCTTGGAACGTGGTAGGACCCAGTACTTC.

Note on this clone: The sample has other DNA sequences that encode this CDR3 too. The chain uses TRBV28 and TRBJ2-3; 7 bases align to TRBD1. This CDR3 has 15 residues. Germline CDR1 MDHEN, CDR2 SYDVKM. Trimming removed 1 base from V and 0 bases from J; junction bases left unmatched: 1. The CDR3 protein is CASSLLGQSTDTQYF. In DNA, the CDR3 is TGTGCCAGCAGTTTATTGGGACAGAGCACAGATACGCAGTATTTT.

The chain recombines TRBV6-5 with TRBJ2-3, with 7 nucleotides matching TRBD2. The CDR3 has 15 amino acids. Per the germline V gene, CDR1 is MNHEY and CDR2 is SVGAGI. The V and J ends lost 0 bases and 4 bases, in that order; junction bases with no gene match: 4. CDR3 DNA sequence: TGTGCCAGCAGTTACTCAGTAGGACTAGCAGATACGCAGTATTTT. Residues: CASSYSVGLADTQYF.

This clone was counted a single time. The CDR3 reads CASRRDFLNTGELFF. The DNA for the CDR3 is TGTGCCAGCAGGAGGGACTTCCTGAACACCGGGGAGCTGTTTTTT. The V call is TRBV28, the J call TRBJ2-2; the D gene is possibly TRBD2 (6 bases). There are 15 residues in the CDR3. Between the trimmed V and J ends, which lost 6 bases and 1 base, there was a span of 12 bases. Germline V lookup: CDR1 MDHEN, CDR2 SYDVKM.

The CDR3 reads CASSQEGQGDGGYTF. In DNA, the CDR3 is TGTGCCAGCAGCCAAGAAGGACAGGGGGATGGTGGCTACACCTTC. V is TRBV4-2 and J is TRBJ1-2; 10 bases match TRBD1. V trimming: 0 bases; J trimming: 7 bases; junction bases outside the gene matches: 5. Looked up from germline, CDR1 is LGHNA and CDR2 is YNFKEQ. This CDR3 is built from 15 residues.

The rearrangement uses TRBV29-1 and TRBJ2-1, with 13 bases that match TRBD2. Trimming cost V 6 bases and J 3 bases; bases outside gene matches: 11. Looked up from germline, CDR1 is SQVTM and CDR2 is ANQGSEA. This CDR3 spans 17 amino acids. CDR3 protein: CSVEGLAGLRNYNEQFF. CDR3 sequence (DNA): TGCAGCGTGGAGGGACTAGCGGGACTAAGAAACTACAATGAGCAGTTCTTC.

This sequence joins TRBV27 and TRBJ1-4, with D hard to call. V lost 7 bases and J 8 bases, leaving 5 bases between the germline ends. CDR1 and CDR2 (germline): MNHEY, SMNVEV (reference sequence). This CDR3 has 10 residues. CDR3 sequence reads: CASTLEKLFF. The CDR3 region has the DNA TGTGCCAGCACCCTAGAAAAACTGTTTTTT.

The chain uses TRBV19 and TRBJ1-1; 7 positions match TRBD1. CDR1 and CDR2 from the germline V gene are LNHDA and SQIVND (reference sequence). Trimming cost V 10 bases and J 1 base; bases outside gene matches: 6. The CDR3 sequence is 13 residues long. CDR3 in amino acids: CATNRGRNTEAFF. The CDR3 DNA reads TGTGCCACTAACAGGGGCCGGAACACTGAAGCTTTCTTT.

The chain combines TRBV6-5 with TRBJ2-7; 14 nucleotides match TRBD2. The CDR3 sequence is 14 residues long. With V trimmed by 6 bases and J by 4 bases, 2 bases remained unmatched. Looked up from germline, CDR1 is MNHEY and CDR2 is SVGAGI. The CDR3 sequence is CASRRLAGGYEQYF. In DNA, the CDR3 is TGTGCCAGCAGGCGACTAGCGGGAGGGTACGAGCAGTACTTC.

The rearrangement links TRBV10-2 to TRBJ2-1; 7 nucleotides line up with TRBD2. The V and J ends lost 2 bases and 9 bases, in that order; junction bases with no gene match: 4. The CDR3 runs 13 residues. Per germline, CDR1 WSHSY and CDR2 SAAADI. CDR3 DNA: TGCGCCAGCAGTGAGCGGGAGGAGCGTGAGCAGTTCTTC. Protein product: CASSEREEREQFF.

This chain uses TRBV29-1 with TRBJ1-2; 8 bases agree with TRBD1. Germline V gene lookup returns CDR1 SQVTM and CDR2 ANQGSEA. V shed 0 bases, J shed 5 bases, and the junction held 8 bases outside the gene matches. This CDR3 is built from 15 residues. CDR3 in amino acids: CSVEDQGRGLYGYTF. As DNA, the CDR3 is TGCAGCGTTGAAGATCAGGGCAGGGGGCTGTATGGCTACACCTTC. The full variable domain, with the rest looked up from reference TRBV29-1 and TRBJ1-2, is SAVISQKPSRDICQRGTSLTIQCQVDSQVTMMFWYRQQPGQSLTLIATANQGSEATYESGFVIDKFPISRPNLTFSTLTVSNMSPEDSSIYLCSVEDQGRGLYGYTFGSGTRLTVV.

The gene calls are TRBV4-3 and TRBJ2-1; 9 bases fit TRBD2. V lost 0 bases, J lost 4 bases, and 4 bases stayed unmatched. Germline V gene lookup returns CDR1 LGHNA and CDR2 YSLEER. The CDR3 loop spans 16 amino acids. The CDR3: CASSQDALAGYNEQFF. CDR3 DNA: TGCGCCAGCAGCCAAGATGCTCTAGCGGGGTACAATGAGCAGTTCTTC.

The J gene is TRBJ2-5, the V gene TRBV5-1; 7 positions match TRBD1. This CDR3 has 14 amino acids. Per germline, CDR1 SGHRS and CDR2 YFSETQ. V shed 4 bases, J shed 1 base, and the junction held 4 bases outside the gene matches. Here the CDR3 reads CASSVGTAQETQYF. For the CDR3, the DNA is TGCGCCAGCAGCGTCGGGACAGCCCAAGAGACCCAGTACTTC.

V gene TRBV9 combines with J gene TRBJ2-3; perhaps TRBD2 as D (6 bases). Trimming removed 0 bases at V and 2 bases at J, with 10 bases between. The CDR3 contains 15 residues. In germline, CDR1 is SGDLS, CDR2 YYNGEE. For the CDR3, the DNA is TGTGCCAGCAGCGTAGCTTTGGGACTCACAGATACGCAGTATTTT. This encodes CASSVALGLTDTQYF.

This clone was detected only once. The chain links TRBV12-5 to TRBJ2-5; a weak D match, TRBD2 (6 bases). V was cut by 0 bases and J by 2 bases, with 16 bases left in between. The CDR3 extends over 17 amino acids. CDR1 is LGHNT and CDR2 is FRNRAP in the germline V gene. The CDR3 DNA follows: TGTGCTAGTGGTTTGGTACCATGGGGTGGAGGGCAAGAGACCCAGTACTTC. Residues: CASGLVPWGGGQETQYF.

The V and J genes are TRBV18 and TRBJ2-3; TRBD1 is a possible D gene (6 bases). CDR1 and CDR2 from the germline V gene are KGHSH and LQKENI. Trimming took off 3 bases at V and 2 bases at J, with 9 bases between the two ends. There are 14 residues in the CDR3. The CDR3 loop reads CASSPDSFTDTQYF. For the CDR3, the DNA is TGTGCCAGCTCACCGGACAGCTTCACAGATACGCAGTATTTT.